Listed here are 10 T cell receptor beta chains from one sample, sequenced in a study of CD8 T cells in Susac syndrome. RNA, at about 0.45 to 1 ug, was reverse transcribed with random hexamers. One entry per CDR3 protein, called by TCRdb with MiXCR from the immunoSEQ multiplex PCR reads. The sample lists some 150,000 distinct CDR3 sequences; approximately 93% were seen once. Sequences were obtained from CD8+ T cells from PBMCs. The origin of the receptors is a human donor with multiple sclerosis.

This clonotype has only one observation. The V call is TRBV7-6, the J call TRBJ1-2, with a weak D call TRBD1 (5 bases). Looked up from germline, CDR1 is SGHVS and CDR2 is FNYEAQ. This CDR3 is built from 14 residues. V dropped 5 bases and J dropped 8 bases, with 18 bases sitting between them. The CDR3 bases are TGTGCCAGCAGCGCGTCGGGGCGACCCGAGGGCTACACCTTC. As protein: CASSASGRPEGYTF.

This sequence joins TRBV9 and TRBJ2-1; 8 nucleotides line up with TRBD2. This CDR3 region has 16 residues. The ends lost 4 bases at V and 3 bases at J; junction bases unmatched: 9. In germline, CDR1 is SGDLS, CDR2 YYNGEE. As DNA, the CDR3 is TGTGCCAGCAGCCCCGGGGGGGCCGGACTCTACAATGAGCAGTTCTTC. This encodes CASSPGGAGLYNEQFF.

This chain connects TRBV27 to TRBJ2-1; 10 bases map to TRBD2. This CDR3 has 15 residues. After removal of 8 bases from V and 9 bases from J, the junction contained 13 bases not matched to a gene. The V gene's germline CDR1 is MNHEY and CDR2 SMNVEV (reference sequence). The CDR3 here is CASGLSGGASGEQFF. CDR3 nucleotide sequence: TGTGCCAGCGGGTTGAGCGGGGGGGCCTCGGGTGAGCAGTTCTTC.

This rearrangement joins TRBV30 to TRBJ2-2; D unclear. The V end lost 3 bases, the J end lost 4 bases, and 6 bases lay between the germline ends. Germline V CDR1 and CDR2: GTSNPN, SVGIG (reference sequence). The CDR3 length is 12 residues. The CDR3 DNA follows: TGTGCCTGGAGGTGGTTCACCGGGGAGCTGTTTTTT. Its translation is CAWRWFTGELFF.

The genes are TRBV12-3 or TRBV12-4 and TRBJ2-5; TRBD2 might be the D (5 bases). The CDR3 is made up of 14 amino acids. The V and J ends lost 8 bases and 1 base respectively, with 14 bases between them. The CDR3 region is CASESFGVQETQYF. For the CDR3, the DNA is TGTGCCAGCGAGAGTTTCGGGGTCCAAGAGACCCAGTACTTC.

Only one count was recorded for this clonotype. The CDR3 here is CASSDGTSGGEQYF. The CDR3 nucleotides read TGTGCCAGCAGTGACGGGACTAGCGGGGGCGAGCAGTACTTC. V usage is TRBV6-4 and J usage is TRBJ2-7, with 14 bases that match TRBD2. J gave up 6 bases and V 2 bases, and 0 bases lay outside the gene matches. The CDR3 loop spans 14 amino acids. Germline values: CDR1 MRHNA, CDR2 SNTAGT.

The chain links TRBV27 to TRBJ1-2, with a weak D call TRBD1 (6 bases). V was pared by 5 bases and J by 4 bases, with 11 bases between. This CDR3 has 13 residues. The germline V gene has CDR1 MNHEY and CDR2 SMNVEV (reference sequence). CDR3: CASSRQDLYGYTF. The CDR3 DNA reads TGTGCCAGCAGTCGACAGGACCTCTATGGCTACACCTTC.

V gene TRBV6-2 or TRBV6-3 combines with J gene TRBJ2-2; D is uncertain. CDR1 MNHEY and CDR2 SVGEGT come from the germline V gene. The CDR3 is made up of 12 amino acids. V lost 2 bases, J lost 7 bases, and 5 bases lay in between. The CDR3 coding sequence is TGTGCCAGCAGTTACGGTAACGGGGAGCTGTTTTTT. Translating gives CASSYGNGELFF.

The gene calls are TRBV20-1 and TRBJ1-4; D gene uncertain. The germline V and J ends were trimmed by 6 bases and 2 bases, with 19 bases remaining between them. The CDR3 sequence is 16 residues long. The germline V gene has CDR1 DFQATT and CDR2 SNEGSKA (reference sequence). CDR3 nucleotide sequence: TGCAGTGCAGCGAGCGTGTGGGTGGGGACTAATGAAAAACTGTTTTTT. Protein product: CSAASVWVGTNEKLFF.

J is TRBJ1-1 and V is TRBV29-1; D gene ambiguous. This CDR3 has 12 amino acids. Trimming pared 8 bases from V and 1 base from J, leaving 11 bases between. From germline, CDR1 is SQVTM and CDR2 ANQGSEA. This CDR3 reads CSSFSGNTEAFF. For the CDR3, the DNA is TGCAGCTCTTTTTCGGGGAACACTGAAGCTTTCTTT.